A single sample is the source of the 24 T cell receptor beta chains below, sequenced in a study of post-analysis software for immune sequencing data. The study, taken as a whole, reports: Included in a set of about five TRBV segments more frequent in patients than controls were TRBV5-6, TRBV5-1 and TRBV20-1.

Every TCR beta cDNA library bore unique molecular identifiers. TCRdb independently ran MiXCR on the PCR reads; one entry per CDR3 protein. The table has 750,000 to 950,000 distinct CDR3 sequences, approximately 57% seen once. No antigens are known for them. The sample taken for sequencing was blood. Receptors originate from a girl aged 10-17 years with multiple sclerosis.

V and J are TRBV20-1 and TRBJ2-5; 9 bases map to TRBD1. CDR3 length equals 12 residues. The junction had 1 base not matched to a gene; V was cut back by 5 bases and J by 3 bases. Germline CDR1 reads DFQATT; CDR2 reads SNEGSKA (reference sequence). This CDR3 reads CSAGTGKETQYF. The DNA of the CDR3 is TGCAGTGCTGGGACAGGGAAAGAGACCCAGTACTTC.

The rearrangement links TRBV29-1 to TRBJ2-7, with 8 nucleotides matching TRBD2. The germline V gene has CDR1 SQVTM and CDR2 ANQGSEA. J was trimmed by 2 bases and V by 3 bases; bases with no gene match: 9. The CDR3 spans 15 residues. CDR3 bases: TGCAGCGTTGATGGTGGGCGGGAGGACCCCTACGAGCAGTACTTC. It is translated as CSVDGGREDPYEQYF.

The CDR3 sequence is CSARHPFGAGGTAEETQYF. CDR3 nucleotides: TGCAGTGCTAGACATCCCTTCGGGGCGGGAGGGACCGCGGAAGAGACCCAGTACTTC. The gene calls are TRBV20-1 and TRBJ2-7; 9 nucleotides agree with TRBD2. The J call may not be correct, given that the DNA end is closer to TRBJ2-5. Germline CDR1 DFQATT, CDR2 SNEGSKA (reference sequence). The CDR3 runs to 19 residues.

This clonotype was recorded a few times. The chain joins TRBV6-5 to TRBJ2-1; possibly TRBD1 or TRBD2 for D (6 bases each). This CDR3 region has 13 residues. CDR1 and CDR2 from the germline V gene are MNHEY and SVGAGI. The V end lost 5 bases, the J end lost 9 bases, and 14 bases lay between the germline ends. CDR3 DNA sequence: TGTGCCAGCAGTGGGCAAGGGGGGCTTGAGCAGTTCTTC. Translating gives CASSGQGGLEQFF.

In regard to this clonotype: This may stem from a read error, because a much larger clone lies one nucleotide away. V is TRBV29-1 and J is TRBJ2-5; maybe TRBD2 (5 bases). Trimming left V 8 bases short and J 5 bases short, with 12 bases between. The CDR3 extends over 11 amino acids. Germline assignment: CDR1 SQVTM and CDR2 ANQGSEA. CDR3 DNA: TGCAGCATTAGGAGGAGTGAGACCCAGTACTTC. Amino acid sequence: CSIRRSETQYF.

This clonotype appeared a few times. V gene TRBV29-1 combines with J gene TRBJ2-7; D uncertain. Trimming shortened V by 5 bases and J by 0 bases, and 8 bases separated the two germline ends. This CDR3 is 12 amino acids long. Germline CDR1 SQVTM, CDR2 ANQGSEA. The CDR3 sequence: CSVHGASYEQYF. CDR3 DNA sequence: TGCAGCGTTCATGGAGCCTCCTACGAGCAGTACTTC.

This chain joins TRBV20-1 and TRBJ2-2, with 9 positions matching TRBD1. This CDR3 comprises 15 residues. With V trimmed by 1 base and J by 2 bases, 2 bases remained unmatched. The germline V gene encodes CDR1 DFQATT and CDR2 SNEGSKA (reference sequence). The CDR3 bases are TGCAGTGCTAGAGTGGGACAGGGTAACACCGGGGAGCTGTTTTTT. Translated, it gives CSARVGQGNTGELFF.

This chain joins TRBV4-1 and TRBJ2-3; 11 bases match TRBD2. J lost 2 bases, V lost 3 bases, and 10 bases had no gene match. This CDR3 comprises 18 residues. From germline, CDR1 is MGHRA and CDR2 YSYEKL. CDR3 DNA sequence: TGCGCCAGCAGCCAGGACCCGGGACTAGCGGCCGTCACAGATACGCAGTATTTT. This gives the protein CASSQDPGLAAVTDTQYF.

This clonotype came up a few times. This chain joins TRBV14 and TRBJ2-7; tentatively, D is TRBD2 (6 bases). The CDR3 spans 15 residues. V was pared by 0 bases and J by 3 bases, with 12 bases between. Germline V CDR1 and CDR2: SGHDN, FVKESK. The CDR3 is CASSQEGRTSYEQYF. CDR3 coding DNA: TGTGCCAGCAGCCAAGAAGGGAGGACCAGCTACGAGCAGTACTTC.

The chain is built from TRBV4-1 and TRBJ2-5; 7 nucleotides agree with TRBD1. Germline CDR1 and CDR2: MGHRA and YSYEKL. The CDR3 has 17 amino acids. The junction had 10 bases not matched to a gene; V was cut back by 1 base and J by 2 bases. CDR3 residues: CASSQGFKRGQQETQYF. The DNA of the CDR3 is TGCGCCAGCAGCCAAGGGTTTAAGAGGGGGCAGCAAGAGACCCAGTACTTC.

This clonotype came up a few times. The V and J genes are TRBV6-6 and TRBJ1-1; the D is unclear. Trimming took 2 bases from V and 3 from J, leaving 10 bases between them. The CDR3 runs to 14 residues. The germline V gene encodes CDR1 MNHNY and CDR2 SVGAGI (reference sequence). The CDR3 spells CASSYRSLDTEAFF. For the CDR3, the DNA is TGTGCCAGCAGTTACAGGTCCCTCGACACTGAAGCTTTCTTT.

In its sample, this clonotype was seen a few times. The rearrangement uses TRBV6-1 and TRBJ1-4; TRBD1 is a possible D gene (6 bases). Germline-derived CDR1 and CDR2 are MNHNS and SASEGT. Trimming cost V 6 bases and J 1 base, with 9 bases left between them. The CDR3 totals 14 residues. The CDR3 protein is CASRQGLTNEKLFF. CDR3 DNA: TGTGCCAGCAGACAGGGACTAACTAATGAAAAACTGTTTTTT.

V is TRBV27 and J is TRBJ2-5; D is possibly TRBD1 (6 bases). CDR3 size: 14 residues. Trimming left V 6 bases short and J 5 bases short, with 16 bases between. Germline CDR1 reads MNHEY; CDR2 reads SMNVEV (reference sequence). Written as DNA, the CDR3 is TGTGCCAGCAGCTCCCCGGACAGTCGGGAGACCCAGTACTTC. Translating it yields CASSSPDSRETQYF.

This clonotype was observed a handful of times. An end of the junction differs from the germline gene, which may be a read error. The gene calls are TRBV7-2 and TRBJ1-4; 7 positions match TRBD1. In germline, CDR1 is SGHTA, CDR2 FQGNSA. The CDR3 spans 16 residues. The CDR3 DNA sequence: TGTGCCAGCAGCTTAAGGACAGGCTCCACTAATGAAAAGCTGTTTTTT. Its translation is CASSLRTGSTNEKLFF.

Comment on this clonotype: One junction end disagrees with the germline gene, perhaps due to a read error. The rearrangement links TRBV12-3 or TRBV12-4 to TRBJ1-2, with D perhaps matching TRBD1 (6 bases). The CDR3 length is 14 residues. CDR3 nucleotides: TGTGCCAGCAGTTCGCTGGGGGCGAACTCTGGCTACACCTTC. Protein: CASSSLGANSGYTF.

The chain couples TRBV9 to TRBJ2-7; 7 nucleotides line up with TRBD2. The J segment lost 0 bases and the V segment lost 4 bases, leaving 7 bases of the junction unmatched. The CDR3 has 15 residues. The V gene's germline CDR1 is SGDLS and CDR2 YYNGEE. The DNA for the CDR3 is TGTGCCAGCAGCCAGACTAGCTGGAGCTCCTACGAGCAGTACTTC. Protein sequence: CASSQTSWSSYEQYF.

This clonotype was seen more than once but under ten times. J is TRBJ2-5 and V is TRBV12-5, with D perhaps TRBD2 (6 bases). V was pared by 5 bases and J by 0 bases, with 10 bases between. This CDR3 spans 14 amino acids. Germline V gene data show CDR1 as LGHNT and CDR2 as FRNRAP. CDR3 DNA sequence: TGTGCTAGTGGTCCGAGCGGGTACCAAGAGACCCAGTACTTC. It translates to CASGPSGYQETQYF.

This clonotype appeared a few times. The chain combines TRBV9 with TRBJ2-6, with TRBD1 matching over 9 bases. There are 20 residues in the CDR3. Germline values: CDR1 SGDLS, CDR2 YYNGEE. V shed 3 bases, J shed 0 bases, and the junction held 13 bases outside the gene matches. The CDR3 DNA reads as TGTGCCAGCAGCGACTTTGTTCGGACAGGGGCCAACTCTGGGGCCAACGTCCTGACTTTC. Residues: CASSDFVRTGANSGANVLTF.

J is TRBJ1-1 and V is TRBV7-9, with D perhaps matching TRBD1 (6 bases). Germline CDR1 and CDR2: SEHNR and FQNEAQ (reference sequence). The CDR3 sequence is 15 residues long. V was cut by 5 bases and J by 0 bases, with 13 bases left in between. The CDR3 nucleotides read TGTGCCAGCAGCCGGGCAGGGGACATGAACACTGAAGCTTTCTTT. Translated: CASSRAGDMNTEAFF. The whole variable domain, remainder taken from reference TRBV7-9 and TRBJ1-1, is DTGVSQNPRHKITKRGQNVTFRCDPISEHNRLYWYRQTLGQGPEFLTYFQNEAQLEKSRLLSDRFSAERPKGSFSTLEIQRTEQGDSAMYLCASSRAGDMNTEAFFGQGTRLTVV.

This rearrangement joins TRBV10-3 to TRBJ2-3; 11 bases line up with TRBD2. The germline gives CDR1 ENHRY, CDR2 SYGVKD. J was trimmed by 2 bases and V by 0 bases; bases with no gene match: 1. The CDR3 length is 16 residues. CDR3 coding DNA: TGTGCCATCAGTGAGTCTAGCGGGAGGGTCACAGATACGCAGTATTTT. Translation: CAISESSGRVTDTQYF.

This clonotype was counted a few times. The V and J genes are TRBV24-1 and TRBJ2-2; D unresolved. Germline CDR1 KGHDR, CDR2 SFDVKD. The CDR3 consists of 12 residues. V was clipped by 7 bases and J by 0 bases, with 2 bases between them. CDR3 residues: CATRSNTGELFF. The CDR3 bases are TGTGCCACCAGGTCGAACACCGGGGAGCTGTTTTTT.

The chain uses TRBV18 and TRBJ2-7, with unresolved D. This CDR3 spans 15 amino acids. The V end lost 3 bases, the J end lost 6 bases, and 18 bases lay between the germline ends. The germline gives CDR1 KGHSH, CDR2 LQKENI. The CDR3 protein is CASSPGLATPREQYF. In DNA, the CDR3 is TGTGCCAGCTCACCGGGCTTGGCCACGCCTCGCGAGCAGTACTTC.

The sample holds a few counts of this clonotype. The chain recombines TRBV7-9 with TRBJ2-1; 7 bases are a match to TRBD2. The CDR3 is 16 residues long. Losses at the gene ends were 3 bases for V and 6 bases for J; bases not matched to a gene: 11. Germline CDR1 reads SEHNR; CDR2 reads FQNEAQ (reference sequence). In DNA, the CDR3 is TGTGCCAGCAGCTTTGACCGGCGGGAGTTGAGCAATGAGCAGTTCTTC. It codes for CASSFDRRELSNEQFF.

This clonotype was seen only once. The chain recombines TRBV29-1 with TRBJ2-3; TRBD1 is a possible D gene (6 bases). Germline values: CDR1 SQVTM, CDR2 ANQGSEA. Trimming took 6 bases from V and 0 from J, leaving 16 bases between them. The CDR3 runs 15 residues. CDR3 amino acids: CSVGAGPLSTDTQYF. CDR3 DNA sequence: TGCAGCGTGGGGGCAGGGCCCCTTAGCACAGATACGCAGTATTTT.